This T cell receptor (beta chain) was identified during a study of blood T cell repertoires in COVID-19. As for the study in general: The United States, Italy and Spain provided the acute and convalescent COVID-19 samples. Sources were T cells, B-cell-depleted T cells, or PBMCs; the material itself was cDNA or gDNA.

How the authors handled the data: The authors estimated nucleated cell counts from reference gene primer amplification. Repertoires were generated with immunoSEQ multiplex PCR, while TCRdb's copy carries only in-frame clones and drops some. The DNA was the basis for D and trimming; V, J and clone size are from that table. The top ten hold about 5.7% of the sample, which has around 250,000 clones, around 80% seen once. The CDR3 runs to 15 residues. The germline V gene encodes CDR1 KGHSH and CDR2 LQKENI. V shed 1 base and J shed 1 base, with 8 bases lying between them. The sequence was collected from an older man with acute or convalescent COVID-19. The V call is TRBV18, the J call TRBJ2-1; D perhaps matches TRBD2 (6 bases). Material for sequencing was peripheral blood. CDR3 sequence reads: CASSPLAASYNEQFF. For the CDR3, the DNA is TGTGCCAGCTCACCACTAGCGGCATCCTACAATGAGCAGTTCTTC.